The 32 T cell receptor beta chains listed next were all sequenced from one sample in a study of CD8 T cells in ankylosing spondylitis. Whole-study findings and limits: What appeared characteristic of ankylosing spondylitis blood was a TCR beta motif of 7 or 8 highly homologous variants.

These TCRs are of unknown antigen specificity. TCRdb fed the 5' RACE reads into MiXCR, producing one record per CDR3 protein. The table shows 700,000 to 1,000,000 distinct CDR3 sequences, with about 11% occurring only once. The material sequenced was blood, either unsorted or a sorted T cell fraction (not recorded which). The receptors stem from a male donor with ankylosing spondylitis.

This clonotype was counted many times. This chain connects TRBV7-2 to TRBJ2-1, with 10 bases that match TRBD2. Germline V gene data show CDR1 as SGHTA and CDR2 as FQGNSA. The CDR3 is made up of 16 amino acids. V lost 6 bases, J lost 6 bases, and 11 bases stayed unmatched. CDR3 in amino acids: CASSSIAGGTVNEQFF. CDR3 nucleotides: TGTGCCAGCAGTTCAATAGCGGGAGGAACCGTCAATGAGCAGTTCTTC.

This clonotype was found many times. CDR3 region: CASSRTVGNEQFF. The DNA of the CDR3 is TGTGCCAGCAGTCGGACGGTGGGTAATGAGCAGTTCTTC. J is TRBJ2-1 and V is TRBV12-3 or TRBV12-4; D not certain. The ends were cut back, 5 bases at V and 7 bases at J, with 12 bases in the middle. The length of the CDR3 is 13 residues.

The chain combines TRBV7-3 with TRBJ2-7; 8 nucleotides line up with TRBD1. The germline V gene encodes CDR1 SGHTA and CDR2 FQGTGA. V lost 5 bases, J lost 2 bases, and 8 bases stayed unmatched. The length of the CDR3 is 15 residues. This chain's CDR3 is CASSPIPGQAYEQYF. In DNA form, the CDR3 reads TGTGCCAGCAGCCCCATCCCGGGACAGGCCTACGAGCAGTACTTC.

This clonotype was detected a few times. The chain links TRBV7-9 to TRBJ2-3; 9 bases map to TRBD2. The CDR3 covers 16 residues. Germline trimming cut 5 bases from V and 3 bases from J; bases unmatched to any gene: 9. Germline V lookup: CDR1 SEHNR, CDR2 FQNEAQ (reference sequence). DNA for the CDR3: TGTGCCAGCAGCGCCAAACTAGCGGGTATGACAGATACGCAGTATTTT. Translated, it gives CASSAKLAGMTDTQYF.

This clonotype has more than one count but fewer than ten. The chain uses TRBV20-1 and TRBJ2-7, with no clear D. CDR1 is DFQATT and CDR2 is SNEGSKA in the germline V gene (reference sequence). The CDR3 loop spans 12 amino acids. With 5 bases removed from V and 2 bases from J, the gap between germline ends came to 10 bases. CDR3 in DNA: TGCAGTGCTTCTTCACCTGCCTACGAGCAGTACTTC. Its protein is CSASSPAYEQYF.

This clonotype was seen at least ten times. The chain links TRBV5-5 to TRBJ2-1, with no clear D. The CDR3 length is 16 residues. Per the germline V gene, CDR1 is SGHKS and CDR2 is YYEKEE (reference sequence). Trimming took off 1 base at V and 3 bases at J, with 14 bases between the two ends. CDR3 protein: CASSLNTWGNYNEQFF. The CDR3 DNA reads TGTGCCAGCAGCTTGAATACGTGGGGAAACTACAATGAGCAGTTCTTC.

V and J are TRBV9 and TRBJ2-5; 9 bases map to TRBD2. This CDR3 has 13 residues. Per germline, CDR1 SGDLS and CDR2 YYNGEE. Trimming cost V 0 bases and J 7 bases; bases outside gene matches: 1. The CDR3 coding sequence is TGTGCCAGCAGCGTAGGTAGCGGGGGGACCCAGTACTTC. The encoded protein is CASSVGSGGTQYF.

The table lists this clonotype with a few counts. The chain recombines TRBV7-2 with TRBJ2-2; D gene ambiguous. V lost 6 bases and J 4 bases, leaving 9 bases between the germline ends. Germline V lookup: CDR1 SGHTA, CDR2 FQGNSA. This CDR3 has 13 residues. As DNA, the CDR3 is TGTGCCAGCAGGGCCCCGGGCACCGGGGAGCTGTTTTTT. Residues: CASRAPGTGELFF. The complete variable domain, with remaining parts taken from reference TRBV7-2 and TRBJ2-2, reads GAGVSQSPSNKVTEKGKDVELRCDPISGHTALYWYRQSLGQGLEFLIYFQGNSAPDKSGLPSDRFSAERTGGSVSTLTIQRTQQEDSAVYLCASRAPGTGELFFGEGSRLTVL.

This clonotype occurred a few times. The genes are TRBV11-2 and TRBJ2-7; 16 bases are shared with TRBD2. Germline V gene lookup returns CDR1 SGHAT and CDR2 FQNNGV. The CDR3 sequence is 18 residues long. V lost 3 bases and J lost 3; bases outside the gene matches: 8. The CDR3 DNA reads as TGTGCCAGCAGCTTGATCTCCGGGACTAGCGGGGGGGGCTACGAGCAGTACTTC. This translates into CASSLISGTSGGGYEQYF.

This clonotype was found a few times. The chain has TRBV20-1 and TRBJ2-3, with 10 positions matching TRBD1. V gave up 6 bases and J gave up 5 bases; unmatched junction bases: 11. The CDR3 loop spans 15 amino acids. CDR1 is DFQATT, CDR2 SNEGSKA, per germline (reference sequence). The CDR3 loop reads CSATGDRGQGDTQYF. The CDR3 DNA sequence: TGCAGTGCCACCGGAGACAGGGGGCAGGGAGATACGCAGTATTTT.

The chain joins TRBV30 to TRBJ1-1; D not resolved. Germline CDR1 and CDR2: GTSNPN and SVGIG (reference sequence). Trimming shortened V by 4 bases and J by 5 bases, and 11 bases separated the two germline ends. The CDR3 sequence is 12 residues long. CDR3 sequence (DNA): TGTGCCTGGAAACGTCCTGGGACTGAAGCTTTCTTT. It specifies CAWKRPGTEAFF.

This clonotype came up a few times. The chain joins TRBV28 to TRBJ1-2; D unresolved. CDR1 and CDR2 from the germline V gene are MDHEN and SYDVKM. The CDR3 runs 11 residues. V dropped 5 bases and J dropped 7 bases, with 8 bases sitting between them. Here the CDR3 DNA reads TGTGCCAGCAGTCGCTCCGGTGGCTACACCTTC. Residues: CASSRSGGYTF.

The chain couples TRBV2 to TRBJ1-5, with D tentatively TRBD1 (5 bases). CDR1 is SNHLY and CDR2 is FYNNEI in the germline V gene. V was shortened by 8 bases and J by 4 bases, with 15 bases between the two germline ends. This CDR3 spans 14 amino acids. The CDR3 protein is CASQFHEGNQPQHF. CDR3 coding DNA: TGTGCCAGCCAGTTTCACGAGGGGAATCAGCCCCAGCATTTT.

Turning to this clonotype: Its ends do not fully match the called genes, so a read error is possible. The genes are TRBV13 and TRBJ2-3, with 9 nucleotides matching TRBD1. The germline V gene has CDR1 PRHDT and CDR2 FYEKMQ (reference sequence). This CDR3 region has 21 residues. Written as DNA, the CDR3 is TGTGCCAGCAGTTTAGGCCCCCCCGGGACAGGGCTAATATCTAGCACAGATACGCAGTATTTT. Its protein is CASSLGPPGTGLISSTDTQYF. The variable domain in full, completed from reference TRBV13 and TRBJ2-3, reads AAGVIQSPRHLIKEKRETATLKCYPIPRHDTVYWYQQGPGQDPQFLISFYEKMQSDKGSIPDRFSAQQFSDYHSELNMSSLELGDSALYFCASSLGPPGTGLISSTDTQYFGPGTRLTVL.

This clonotype appeared many times. An end of the junction differs from the germline gene, which may be a read error. The V call is TRBV7-2, the J call TRBJ2-7; D is uncertain. In germline, CDR1 is SGHTA, CDR2 FQGNSA. The CDR3 is 12 amino acids. CDR3 DNA: TGTGCCAGCAGCTTAGCGCTGGCAGTCATTACCTTC. Translated, it gives CASSLALAVITF. The complete variable domain, with remaining parts taken from reference TRBV7-2 and TRBJ2-7, reads GAGVSQSPSNKVTEKGKDVELRCDPISGHTALYWYRQSLGQGLEFLIYFQGNSAPDKSGLPSDRFSAERTGGSVSTLTIQRTQQEDSAVYLCASSLALAVITFGPGTRLTVT.

The chain employs TRBV6-5 and TRBJ2-7; 9 bases are a match to TRBD2. With 2 bases clipped from V and 7 bases from J, the junction kept 9 bases outside the gene matches. This CDR3 is 15 amino acids long. CDR1 MNHEY and CDR2 SVGAGI come from the germline V gene. The CDR3 DNA sequence: TGTGCCAGCAGTTACGGGGTAGCGGGAGCTTTAGAGCAGTACTTC. Protein sequence: CASSYGVAGALEQYF.

This rearrangement joins TRBV5-6 to TRBJ2-7; 8 bases line up with TRBD1. The V gene's germline CDR1 is SGHDT and CDR2 YYEEEE. The CDR3 length is 13 residues. The ends lost 0 bases at V and 12 bases at J; junction bases unmatched: 8. CDR3 amino acids: CASSLDRTGISYF. In DNA form, the CDR3 reads TGTGCCAGCAGCTTGGATCGGACAGGGATTTCGTACTTC.

The genes are TRBV20-1 and TRBJ2-4, with 8 bases identical to TRBD2. Unmatched junction bases numbered 7, after V lost 1 base and J lost 5 bases. CDR1 and CDR2 (germline): DFQATT, SNEGSKA (reference sequence). The CDR3 consists of 15 residues. The CDR3 region has the DNA TGCAGTGCTAGAGTAGCGGGGATAAGGGAAAACATTCAGTACTTC. Its protein product is CSARVAGIRENIQYF.

The rearrangement links TRBV2 to TRBJ1-4, with a weak D call TRBD1 (6 bases). CDR3 length: 13 amino acids. CDR1 and CDR2 (germline): SNHLY, FYNNEI. The V end was cut by 8 bases, the J end by 4 bases, with 11 bases between. The CDR3 here is CASGGQGNEKLFF. The CDR3 nucleotides are TGTGCCAGCGGGGGCCAGGGTAATGAAAAACTGTTTTTT.

This clonotype was counted between two and nine times. V gene TRBV2 combines with J gene TRBJ2-5; D uncertain. Germline V gene sequence: CDR1 SNHLY, CDR2 FYNNEI. V was trimmed by 5 bases and J by 4 bases, leaving 14 bases between them. This CDR3 region has 14 residues. CDR3 sequence reads: CASSSFRSLETQYF. In nucleotides, the CDR3 is TGTGCCAGCAGTAGTTTTCGGAGTTTAGAGACCCAGTACTTC.

This chain links TRBV5-1 with TRBJ2-1; 13 bases are shared with TRBD2. The CDR3 is 18 amino acids. V lost 3 bases to trimming and J lost 7 bases; unmatched junction nucleotides: 13. Germline V lookup: CDR1 SGHRS, CDR2 YFSETQ. CDR3 protein: CASSSDSRLAGGRNEQFF. The CDR3 DNA reads as TGCGCCAGCAGCTCCGACTCCAGACTAGCGGGAGGTAGGAATGAGCAGTTCTTC.

CDR3 sequence: CASSSRGLANYEQYF. The CDR3, as DNA: TGTGCCAGCAGTTCCCGGGGACTAGCGAACTACGAGCAGTACTTC. This chain links TRBV27 with TRBJ2-7, with 10 bases identical to TRBD2. This CDR3 has 15 amino acids. The germline V gene has CDR1 MNHEY and CDR2 SMNVEV (reference sequence). V gave up 4 bases and J gave up 3 bases; unmatched junction bases: 6.

Of note for this clonotype: A clone one base away is much larger, so this may be a read error. V is TRBV20-1 and J is TRBJ2-7; TRBD2 matches at 9 bases. Germline assignment: CDR1 DFQATT and CDR2 SNEGSKA (reference sequence). CDR3 length: 16 amino acids. The CDR3: CCARDAQRGASYEQYF. The CDR3 nucleotides are TGCTGTGCTAGGGATGCTCAGCGGGGGGCTTCCTACGAGCAGTACTTC.

This clonotype came up a few times. This chain links TRBV5-5 with TRBJ2-2, with a tentative D call TRBD2 (6 bases). The V gene lost 3 bases and the J gene lost 3 bases, with 9 bases spanning the gap. The length of the CDR3 is 14 residues. Germline CDR1 SGHKS, CDR2 YYEKEE (reference sequence). The CDR3 nucleotides read TGTGCCAGCAGCTGGGCGGGGTACACCGGGGAGCTGTTTTTT. Translated: CASSWAGYTGELFF.

This clonotype was seen a few times. J is TRBJ2-7 and V is TRBV7-2, with D possibly being TRBD2 (7 bases). Trimming left V 1 base short and J 6 bases short, with 16 bases between. The germline V gene has CDR1 SGHTA and CDR2 FQGNSA. CDR3 size: 15 residues. This CDR3 reads CASSLEYWGGREQYF. CDR3 coding DNA: TGTGCCAGCAGCTTAGAGTATTGGGGGGGCCGCGAGCAGTACTTC.

At least ten counts were recorded for this clonotype. The chain is built from TRBV5-6 and TRBJ2-5; 7 nucleotides match TRBD2. Germline V lookup: CDR1 SGHDT, CDR2 YYEEEE. The CDR3 covers 14 residues. Trimming removed 1 base from V and 5 bases from J; junction bases left unmatched: 5. CDR3 amino acids: CASSLRAGVETQYF. The DNA for the CDR3 is TGTGCCAGCAGCTTGCGGGCGGGAGTGGAGACCCAGTACTTC.

V and J are TRBV21-1 and TRBJ1-1. TRBV21-1 is a known pseudogene. This CDR3 is built from 15 residues. The CDR3 sequence is CASSPKRDMNTEAFF. The CDR3 DNA follows: TGTGCCAGCAGCCCAAAGCGGGACATGAACACTGAAGCTTTCTTT.

This rearrangement joins TRBV10-3 to TRBJ1-2, with 9 bases identical to TRBD1. This CDR3 has 14 amino acids. The V and J ends lost 6 bases and 6 bases, in that order; junction bases with no gene match: 8. The germline V gene has CDR1 ENHRY and CDR2 SYGVKD. The CDR3 DNA follows: TGTGCCATCAGGGGACAGGGTGGAATGCATGGCTACACCTTC. Amino acid sequence: CAIRGQGGMHGYTF.

The chain carries TRBV6-2 or TRBV6-3 and TRBJ2-7; 7 positions agree with TRBD1. CDR3 length: 13 amino acids. Per the germline V gene, CDR1 is MNHEY and CDR2 is SVGEGT. Trimming took 5 bases from V and 5 from J; bases not matched to a gene: 6. The DNA of the CDR3 is TGTGCCAGCAGTCTCGGACAGGAGGACGAGCAGTACTTC. Protein sequence: CASSLGQEDEQYF.

This clonotype was seen a few times. CDR3 region: CASSLGDGGYTF. CDR3 nucleotide sequence: TGTGCCAGCAGTTTAGGGGACGGTGGCTACACCTTC. The V call is TRBV12-3 or TRBV12-4, the J call TRBJ1-2; possibly TRBD1 for D (5 bases). With 1 base removed from V and 7 bases from J, the gap between germline ends came to 7 bases. The CDR3 consists of 12 residues.

The chain recombines TRBV20-1 with TRBJ2-3; 8 bases fit TRBD2. CDR1 DFQATT and CDR2 SNEGSKA come from the germline V gene (reference sequence). The CDR3 spans 19 residues. The V and J ends lost 0 bases and 6 bases, in that order; junction bases with no gene match: 20. The CDR3 DNA sequence: TGCAGTGCTAGAGATCAAGCCGCTAGCGGGTTTAACCGAGGGGATACGCAGTATTTT. It is translated as CSARDQAASGFNRGDTQYF.

The chain is built from TRBV6-2 or TRBV6-3 and TRBJ2-3, with D perhaps matching TRBD2 (6 bases). The V gene lost 7 bases and the J gene lost 2 bases, with 10 bases spanning the gap. The CDR3 runs 13 residues. Germline V CDR1 and CDR2: MNHEY, SVGEGT. The CDR3 DNA reads TGTGCCAGCAATCAGGACTACACAGATACGCAGTATTTT. This encodes CASNQDYTDTQYF.